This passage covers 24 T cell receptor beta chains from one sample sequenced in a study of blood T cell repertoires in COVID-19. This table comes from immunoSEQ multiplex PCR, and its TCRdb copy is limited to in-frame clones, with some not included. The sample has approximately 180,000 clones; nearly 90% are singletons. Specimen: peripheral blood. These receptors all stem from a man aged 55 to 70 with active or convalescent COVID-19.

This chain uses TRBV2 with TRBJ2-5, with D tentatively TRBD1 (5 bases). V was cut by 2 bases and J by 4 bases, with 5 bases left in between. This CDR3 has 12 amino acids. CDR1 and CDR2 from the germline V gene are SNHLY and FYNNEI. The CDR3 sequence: CASSEQGETQYF. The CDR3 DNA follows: TGTGCCAGCAGTGAACAGGGAGAGACCCAGTACTTC.

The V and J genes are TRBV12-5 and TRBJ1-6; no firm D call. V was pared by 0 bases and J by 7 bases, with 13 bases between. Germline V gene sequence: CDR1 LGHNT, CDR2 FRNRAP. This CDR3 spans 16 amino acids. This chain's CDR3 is CASGLVEGNLNSPLHF. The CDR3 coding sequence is TGTGCTAGTGGTTTGGTAGAGGGAAACCTGAATTCACCCCTCCACTTT.

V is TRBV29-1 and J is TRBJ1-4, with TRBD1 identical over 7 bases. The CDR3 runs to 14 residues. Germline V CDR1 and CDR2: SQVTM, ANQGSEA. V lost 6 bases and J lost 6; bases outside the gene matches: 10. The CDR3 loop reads CSVAKQGTHEKLFF. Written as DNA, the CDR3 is TGCAGCGTCGCCAAACAGGGGACTCATGAAAAACTGTTTTTT.

The CDR3 protein is CASSLLGGGNYEQYF. The DNA for the CDR3 is TGTGCCAGCAGCTTACTTGGCGGGGGGAACTACGAGCAGTACTTC. This chain uses TRBV7-2 with TRBJ2-7; 8 bases are a match to TRBD2. With V trimmed by 2 bases and J by 3 bases, 6 bases remained unmatched. CDR1 SGHTA and CDR2 FQGNSA come from the germline V gene. CDR3 length: 15 residues.

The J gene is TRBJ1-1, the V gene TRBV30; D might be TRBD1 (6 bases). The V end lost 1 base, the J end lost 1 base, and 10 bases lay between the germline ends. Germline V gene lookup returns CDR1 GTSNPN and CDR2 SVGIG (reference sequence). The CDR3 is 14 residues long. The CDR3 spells CAWSGQGKNTEAFF. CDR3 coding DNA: TGTGCCTGGAGTGGGCAGGGGAAGAACACTGAAGCTTTCTTT.

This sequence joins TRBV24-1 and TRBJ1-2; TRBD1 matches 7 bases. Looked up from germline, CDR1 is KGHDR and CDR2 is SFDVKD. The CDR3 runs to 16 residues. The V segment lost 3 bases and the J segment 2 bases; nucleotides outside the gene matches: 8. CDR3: CATSDPSRDSNYGYTF. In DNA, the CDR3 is TGTGCCACCAGTGATCCATCCCGGGACAGCAACTATGGCTACACCTTC.

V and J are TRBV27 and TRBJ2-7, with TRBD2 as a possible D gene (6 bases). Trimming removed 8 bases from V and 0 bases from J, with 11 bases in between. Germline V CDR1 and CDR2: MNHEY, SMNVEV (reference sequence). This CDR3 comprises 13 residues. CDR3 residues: CASGDGGSYEQYF. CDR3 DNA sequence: TGTGCCAGCGGCGACGGGGGCTCCTACGAGCAGTACTTC.

CDR3 coding DNA: TGCGCCAGCAGGGACTCACCTTCAGATACGCAGTATTTT. Translating gives CASRDSPSDTQYF. V gene TRBV5-1 combines with J gene TRBJ2-3; tentatively, D is TRBD2 (5 bases). From germline, CDR1 is SGHRS and CDR2 YFSETQ. The CDR3 extends over 13 amino acids. V lost 5 bases and J lost 4, with 11 bases in between.

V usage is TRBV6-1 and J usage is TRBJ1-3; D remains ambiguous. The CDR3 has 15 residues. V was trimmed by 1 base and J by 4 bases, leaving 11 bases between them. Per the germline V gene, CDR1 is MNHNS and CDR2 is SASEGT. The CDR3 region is CASSEGQSVGNTIYF. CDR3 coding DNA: TGTGCCAGCAGTGAAGGGCAGTCAGTAGGAAACACCATATATTTT.

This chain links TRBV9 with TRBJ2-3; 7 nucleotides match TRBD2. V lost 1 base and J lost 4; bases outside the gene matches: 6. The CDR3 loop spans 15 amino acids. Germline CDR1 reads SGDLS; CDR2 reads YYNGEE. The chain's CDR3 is CASSVLGGSPDTQYF. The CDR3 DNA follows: TGTGCCAGCAGCGTATTGGGGGGGTCCCCAGATACGCAGTATTTT.

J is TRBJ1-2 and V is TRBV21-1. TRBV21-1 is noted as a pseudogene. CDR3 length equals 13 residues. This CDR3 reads CATRGPSSPGYTF. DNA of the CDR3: TGTGCCACGAGAGGGCCGTCGTCGCCTGGCTACACCTTC.

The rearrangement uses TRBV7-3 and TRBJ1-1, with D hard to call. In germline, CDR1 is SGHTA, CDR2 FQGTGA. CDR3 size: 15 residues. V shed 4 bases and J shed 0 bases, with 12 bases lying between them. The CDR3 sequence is CASSSSGGMNTEAFF. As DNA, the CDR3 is TGTGCCAGCAGCTCCTCAGGAGGGATGAACACTGAAGCTTTCTTT.

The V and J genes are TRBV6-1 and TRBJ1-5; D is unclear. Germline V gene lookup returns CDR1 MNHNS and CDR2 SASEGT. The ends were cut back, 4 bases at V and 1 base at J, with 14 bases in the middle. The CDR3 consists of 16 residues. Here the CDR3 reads CASSVPLGKSNQPQHF. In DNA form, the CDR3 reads TGTGCCAGCAGTGTACCTTTGGGCAAGAGCAATCAGCCCCAGCATTTT.

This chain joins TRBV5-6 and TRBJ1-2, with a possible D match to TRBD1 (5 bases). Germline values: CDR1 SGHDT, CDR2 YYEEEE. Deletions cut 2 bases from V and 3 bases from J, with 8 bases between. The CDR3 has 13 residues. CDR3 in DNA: TGTGCCAGCAGCTTCTGGGGGGACTATGGCTACACCTTC. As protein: CASSFWGDYGYTF.

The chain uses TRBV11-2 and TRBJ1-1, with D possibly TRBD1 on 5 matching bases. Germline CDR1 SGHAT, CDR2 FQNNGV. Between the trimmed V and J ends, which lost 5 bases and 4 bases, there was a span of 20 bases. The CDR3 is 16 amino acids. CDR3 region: CASSPATGPSGTEAFF. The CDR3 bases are TGTGCCAGCAGCCCGGCCACAGGACCAAGTGGCACTGAAGCTTTCTTT.

The CDR3: CATTDRADTEAFF. The CDR3 DNA follows: TGTGCCACTACCGACAGGGCGGACACTGAAGCTTTCTTT. The chain carries TRBV6-6 and TRBJ1-1, with 7 bases identical to TRBD1. This CDR3 comprises 13 residues. Germline CDR1 is MNHNY and CDR2 is SVGAGI (reference sequence). V was clipped by 10 bases and J by 3 bases; unmatched bases: 8.

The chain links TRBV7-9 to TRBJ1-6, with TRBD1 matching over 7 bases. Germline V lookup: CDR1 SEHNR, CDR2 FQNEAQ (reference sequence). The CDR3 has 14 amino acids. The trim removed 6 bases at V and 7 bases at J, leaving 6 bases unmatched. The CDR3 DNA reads TGTGCCAGCAGGGGGGGACAGCAGAATTCACCCCTCCACTTT. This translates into CASRGGQQNSPLHF.

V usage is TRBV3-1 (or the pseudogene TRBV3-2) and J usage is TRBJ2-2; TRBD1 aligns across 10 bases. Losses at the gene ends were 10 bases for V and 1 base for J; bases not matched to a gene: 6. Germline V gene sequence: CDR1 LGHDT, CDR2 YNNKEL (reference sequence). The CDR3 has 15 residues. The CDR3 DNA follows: TGTGCCAACCGTAGGGACAGGGGGAACACCGGGGAGCTGTTTTTT. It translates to CANRRDRGNTGELFF.

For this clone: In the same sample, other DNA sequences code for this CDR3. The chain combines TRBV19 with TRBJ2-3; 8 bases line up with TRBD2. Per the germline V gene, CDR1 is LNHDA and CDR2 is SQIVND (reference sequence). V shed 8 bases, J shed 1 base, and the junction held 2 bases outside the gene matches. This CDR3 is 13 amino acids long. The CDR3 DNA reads TGTGCCAGTCTCGGGGGGGGCACAGATACGCAGTATTTT. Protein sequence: CASLGGGTDTQYF.

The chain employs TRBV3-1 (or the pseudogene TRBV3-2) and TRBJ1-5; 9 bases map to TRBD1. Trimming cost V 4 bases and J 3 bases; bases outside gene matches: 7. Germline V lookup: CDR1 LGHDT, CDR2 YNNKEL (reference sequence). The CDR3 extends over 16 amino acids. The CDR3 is CASSPGTGRANQPQHF. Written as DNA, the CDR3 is TGTGCCAGCAGCCCAGGGACAGGGCGGGCCAATCAGCCCCAGCATTTT.

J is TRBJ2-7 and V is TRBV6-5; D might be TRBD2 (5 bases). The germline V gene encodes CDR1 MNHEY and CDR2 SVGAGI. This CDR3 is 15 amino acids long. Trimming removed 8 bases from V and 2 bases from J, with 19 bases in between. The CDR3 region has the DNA TGTGCCAGCGGACTGGAATACCGAAATCCCTACGAGCAGTACTTC. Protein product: CASGLEYRNPYEQYF.

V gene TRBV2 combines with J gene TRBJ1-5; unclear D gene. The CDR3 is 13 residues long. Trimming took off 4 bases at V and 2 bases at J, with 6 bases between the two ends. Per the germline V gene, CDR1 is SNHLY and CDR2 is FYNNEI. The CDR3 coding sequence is TGTGCCAGCAGTGGGGAGGGCAATCAGCCCCAGCATTTT. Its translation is CASSGEGNQPQHF.

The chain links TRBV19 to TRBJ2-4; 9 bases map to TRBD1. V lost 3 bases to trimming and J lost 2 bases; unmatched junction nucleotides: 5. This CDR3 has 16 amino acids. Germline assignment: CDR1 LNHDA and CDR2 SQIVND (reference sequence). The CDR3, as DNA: TGTGCCAGTAGTATCGGGACAGGGTGGACCAAAAACATTCAGTACTTC. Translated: CASSIGTGWTKNIQYF.

The CDR3 spells CASRPTGTGGTEAFF. CDR3 bases: TGTGCCAGCAGACCCACCGGGACAGGGGGAACTGAAGCTTTCTTT. The chain uses TRBV2 and TRBJ1-1; 11 bases agree with TRBD1. The germline CDR1 and CDR2 sequences are SNHLY and FYNNEI. The CDR3 length is 15 residues. Trimming removed 6 bases from V and 5 bases from J; junction bases left unmatched: 8.